The 19 T cell receptor beta chains below all came from one sample that was sequenced in a study of OX40 agonist ivuxolimab in advanced cancers. TCRdb's copy holds only in-frame clones and misses some; the assay was immunoSEQ multiplex PCR. The table records over 20,000 clones, 65% to 80% of them present only once. Specimen: CD4+ or CD8+ T cells sorted from blood, collected in a trial of the OX40 agonist ivuxolimab. Receptor source: an adult with an advanced solid tumor such as melanoma, head and neck, liver or kidney cancer.

This clone was counted only a few times. The rearrangement uses TRBV4-2 and TRBJ2-2; D remains unclear. Trimming shortened V by 0 bases and J by 6 bases, and 8 bases separated the two germline ends. The CDR3 is 14 amino acids. The germline gives CDR1 LGHNA, CDR2 YNFKEQ. CDR3 protein: CASSQDLRSGELFF. The CDR3 region has the DNA TGTGCCAGCAGCCAAGATCTAAGATCCGGGGAGCTGTTTTTT.

CDR3 nucleotides: TGTGCCAGTAGAAGAGCCCCGGGGGTTGGAAAACTGTTTTTT. It is translated as CASRRAPGVGKLFF. The chain uses TRBV19 and TRBJ1-4; weak D call: TRBD1 (5 bases). The V end lost 6 bases, the J end lost 10 bases, and 18 bases lay between the germline ends. The germline gives CDR1 LNHDA, CDR2 SQIVND (reference sequence). The CDR3 loop spans 14 amino acids.

This chain connects TRBV6-6 to TRBJ2-5; TRBD2 matches 9 bases. The junction had 8 bases not matched to a gene; V was cut back by 0 bases and J by 6 bases. The CDR3 is made up of 16 amino acids. Per germline, CDR1 MNHNY and CDR2 SVGAGI (reference sequence). The CDR3 sequence is CASSYSLPTSGKTQYF. The DNA of the CDR3 is TGTGCCAGCAGTTACTCTCTTCCGACTAGCGGCAAGACCCAGTACTTC.

This clone came up once. The J gene is TRBJ2-7, the V gene TRBV7-9; 9 nucleotides line up with TRBD1. The CDR3 has 16 residues. With V trimmed by 3 bases and J by 2 bases, 8 bases remained unmatched. Germline assignment: CDR1 SEHNR and CDR2 FQNEAQ (reference sequence). CDR3 in amino acids: CASSLVDRGYPYEQYF. CDR3 nucleotides: TGTGCCAGCAGCTTGGTGGACAGGGGCTACCCCTACGAGCAGTACTTC.

This sequence joins TRBV10-3 and TRBJ1-1; no reliable D call. The germline V gene has CDR1 ENHRY and CDR2 SYGVKD. Trimming left V 8 bases short and J 3 bases short, with 4 bases between. The CDR3 totals 10 residues. CDR3 nucleotides: TGTGCCATCGGGGACACTGAAGCTTTCTTT. Its translation: CAIGDTEAFF.

The rearrangement uses TRBV5-4 and TRBJ2-7; the D call may be TRBD1 or TRBD2 (6 bases each). The V gene lost 3 bases and the J gene lost 5 bases, with 15 bases spanning the gap. CDR1 SGHNT and CDR2 YYREEE come from the germline V gene (reference sequence). This CDR3 comprises 14 residues. The CDR3: CASSYREGGNEQYF. The CDR3 nucleotides read TGTGCCAGCAGCTACAGAGAGGGGGGCAACGAGCAGTACTTC.

For the CDR3, the DNA is TGTGCCAGTAGTTCGACAGGGAACGCTGGGGCCAACGTCCTGACTTTC. Translation gives CASSSTGNAGANVLTF. The chain combines TRBV19 with TRBJ2-6; 7 nucleotides match TRBD1. CDR1 is LNHDA and CDR2 is SQIVND in the germline V gene (reference sequence). CDR3 length: 16 residues. Germline trimming cut 5 bases from V and 2 bases from J; bases unmatched to any gene: 6.

This clone was observed a handful of times. The V call is TRBV10-1, the J call TRBJ1-3, with D perhaps TRBD1 (6 bases). The germline V and J ends were trimmed by 6 bases and 4 bases, with 13 bases remaining between them. This CDR3 contains 14 residues. The germline V gene encodes CDR1 WNHNN and CDR2 SYGVQD (reference sequence). CDR3 sequence reads: CASSPYTGGNTIYF. The CDR3 DNA reads TGCGCCAGCAGCCCCTATACAGGGGGAAACACCATATATTTT.

The V and J genes are TRBV19 and TRBJ2-7, with D perhaps matching TRBD2 (7 bases). Trimming removed 1 base from V and 4 bases from J, with 14 bases in between. This CDR3 has 15 residues. Germline-derived CDR1 and CDR2 are LNHDA and SQIVND (reference sequence). The CDR3 reads CASSIARGARYEQYF. CDR3 nucleotide sequence: TGTGCCAGTAGTATAGCCCGGGGGGCGCGGTACGAGCAGTACTTC.

This rearrangement joins TRBV6-1 to TRBJ1-1; D gene uncertain. This CDR3 has 15 amino acids. The germline V gene encodes CDR1 MNHNS and CDR2 SASEGT. V dropped 5 bases and J dropped 1 base, with 14 bases sitting between them. In DNA, the CDR3 is TGTGCCAGCAGTCCCCGGGCCAGCGGGAACACTGAAGCTTTCTTT. Protein sequence: CASSPRASGNTEAFF.

The chain is built from TRBV7-2 and TRBJ2-7, with D possibly being TRBD2 (5 bases). The CDR3 has 16 residues. Germline CDR1 and CDR2: SGHTA and FQGNSA. Trimming stripped 5 bases from V and 3 bases from J, with 20 bases between. The CDR3 region has the DNA TGTGCCAGCAGCCCCCGGGGTCGGGGAAATTACTACGAGCAGTACTTC. Translation gives CASSPRGRGNYYEQYF.

This chain connects TRBV5-1 to TRBJ1-5; D unresolved. The CDR3 totals 14 residues. V lost 0 bases, J lost 2 bases, and 6 bases lay in between. CDR1 is SGHRS and CDR2 is YFSETQ in the germline V gene. The CDR3 bases are TGCGCCAGCAGCTTGGACATTGGCAATCAGCCCCAGCATTTT. Translated: CASSLDIGNQPQHF.

The chain has TRBV29-1 and TRBJ2-1; perhaps TRBD2 as D (6 bases). The V end was cut by 8 bases, the J end by 9 bases, with 17 bases between. CDR1 and CDR2 (germline): SQVTM, ANQGSEA. CDR3 length: 12 residues. CDR3 sequence (DNA): TGCAGCTCGGAGACTAGTATAGGTGAGCAGTTCTTC. Translation: CSSETSIGEQFF.

This clone was seen a single time. V is TRBV4-1 and J is TRBJ2-7; TRBD2 agrees at 10 bases. From germline, CDR1 is MGHRA and CDR2 YSYEKL. V lost 4 bases, J lost 5 bases, and 11 bases stayed unmatched. The CDR3 loop spans 16 amino acids. CDR3 in amino acids: CASSLVPAGGPHEQYF. The CDR3 DNA follows: TGCGCCAGCAGCCTCGTCCCAGCGGGGGGGCCGCACGAGCAGTACTTC.

The chain recombines TRBV19 with TRBJ1-2, with a possible D match to TRBD1 (6 bases). Germline loops: CDR1 LNHDA, CDR2 SQIVND (reference sequence). The V end was cut by 6 bases, the J end by 8 bases, with 19 bases between. CDR3 length: 14 amino acids. DNA of the CDR3: TGTGCCAGTAGCGAGGTACAGGGAGTTGGAGGCTACACCTTC. This sequence encodes CASSEVQGVGGYTF.

This chain joins TRBV11-3 and TRBJ1-1; 9 nucleotides align to TRBD1. Germline V CDR1 and CDR2: SGHNT, YENEEA. J lost 1 base, V lost 5 bases, and 5 bases had no gene match. CDR3 size: 15 residues. The CDR3 spells CASSEQGAGNTEAFF. For the CDR3, the DNA is TGTGCCAGCAGCGAACAGGGGGCTGGGAACACTGAAGCTTTCTTT. The complete variable domain, with remaining parts taken from reference TRBV11-3 and TRBJ1-1, reads EAGVVQSPRYKIIEKKQPVAFWCNPISGHNTLYWYLQNLGQGPELLIRYENEEAVDDSQLPKDRFSAERLKGVDSTLKIQPAELGDSAVYLCASSEQGAGNTEAFFGQGTRLTVV.

The chain recombines TRBV11-2 with TRBJ2-7; D is ambiguous. CDR1 and CDR2 from the germline V gene are SGHAT and FQNNGV. CDR3 length: 12 amino acids. Between the trimmed V and J ends, which lost 0 bases and 1 base, there was a span of 1 base. DNA for the CDR3: TGTGCCAGCAGCTTAGAGTCCTACGAGCAGTACTTC. Translating it yields CASSLESYEQYF.

This chain connects TRBV5-6 to TRBJ2-5; the match to TRBD2 covers 11 bases. J was trimmed by 2 bases and V by 4 bases; bases with no gene match: 10. Germline V CDR1 and CDR2: SGHDT, YYEEEE. The CDR3 sequence is 17 residues long. The CDR3 region is CASSPPGTSGPQETQYF. CDR3 coding DNA: TGTGCCAGCAGCCCCCCTGGGACTAGCGGACCTCAAGAGACCCAGTACTTC.

The V and J genes are TRBV6-1 and TRBJ2-5; D unresolved. The CDR3 has 11 residues. Deletions cut 6 bases from V and 4 bases from J, with 6 bases between. Germline V gene data show CDR1 as MNHNS and CDR2 as SASEGT. The DNA for the CDR3 is TGTGCCAGCAGGAATACAGAGACCCAGTACTTC. It translates to CASRNTETQYF.